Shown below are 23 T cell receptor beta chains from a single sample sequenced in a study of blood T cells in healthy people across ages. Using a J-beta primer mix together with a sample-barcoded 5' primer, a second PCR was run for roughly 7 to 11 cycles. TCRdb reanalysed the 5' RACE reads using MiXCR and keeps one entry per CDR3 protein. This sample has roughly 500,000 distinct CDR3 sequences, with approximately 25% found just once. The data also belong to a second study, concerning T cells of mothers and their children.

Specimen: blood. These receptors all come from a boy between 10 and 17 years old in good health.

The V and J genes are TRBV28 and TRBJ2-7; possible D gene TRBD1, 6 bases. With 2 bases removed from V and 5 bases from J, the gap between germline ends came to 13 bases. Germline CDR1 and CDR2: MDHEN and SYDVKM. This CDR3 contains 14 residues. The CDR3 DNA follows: TGTGCCAGCAGTTTAAACCAGGGGAAGAACGAGCAGTACTTC. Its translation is CASSLNQGKNEQYF.

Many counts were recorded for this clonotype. The CDR3 nucleotides are TGTGCCAGCAGGGGCAAGGGTGCCGGGGAGCTGTTTTTT. Protein product: CASRGKGAGELFF. The rearrangement links TRBV12-3 or TRBV12-4 to TRBJ2-2, with D hard to call. V lost 6 bases and J lost 6, with 11 bases in between. There are 13 residues in the CDR3.

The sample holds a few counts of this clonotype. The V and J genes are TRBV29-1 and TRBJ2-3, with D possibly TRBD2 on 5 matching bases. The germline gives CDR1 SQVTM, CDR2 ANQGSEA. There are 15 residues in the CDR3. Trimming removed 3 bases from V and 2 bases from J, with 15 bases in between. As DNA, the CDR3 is TGCAGCGTTGAGGGGAGCCCTCGATCCACAGATACGCAGTATTTT. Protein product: CSVEGSPRSTDTQYF.

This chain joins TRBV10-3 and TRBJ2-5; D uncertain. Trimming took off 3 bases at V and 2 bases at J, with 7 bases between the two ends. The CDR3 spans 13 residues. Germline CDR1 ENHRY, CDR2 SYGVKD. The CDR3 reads CAISDSGQETQYF. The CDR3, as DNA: TGTGCCATCAGTGATTCTGGACAAGAGACCCAGTACTTC.

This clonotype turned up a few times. For the CDR3, the DNA is TGTGCCAGCAGCGTATACAGGGGGCGCGATCTAGAGACCCAGTACTTC. Protein: CASSVYRGRDLETQYF. This rearrangement joins TRBV11-1 to TRBJ2-5, with TRBD1 matching 9 bases. The germline V gene encodes CDR1 SGHAT and CDR2 FQDESV (reference sequence). This CDR3 region has 16 residues. V gave up 5 bases and J gave up 4 bases; unmatched junction bases: 11. Variable domain in full (rest from reference TRBV11-1 and TRBJ2-5): EAEVAQSPRYKITEKSQAVAFWCDPISGHATLYWYRQILGQGPELLVQFQDESVVDDSQLPKDRFSAERLKGVDSTLKIQPAELGDSAMYLCASSVYRGRDLETQYFGPGTRLLVL.

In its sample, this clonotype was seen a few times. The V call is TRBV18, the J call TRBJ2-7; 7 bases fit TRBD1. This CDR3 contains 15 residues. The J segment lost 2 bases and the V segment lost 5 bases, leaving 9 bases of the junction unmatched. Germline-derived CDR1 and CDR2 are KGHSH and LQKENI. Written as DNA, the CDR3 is TGTGCCAGCTCAACGACCGGGACAGAACCCTACGAGCAGTACTTC. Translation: CASSTTGTEPYEQYF.

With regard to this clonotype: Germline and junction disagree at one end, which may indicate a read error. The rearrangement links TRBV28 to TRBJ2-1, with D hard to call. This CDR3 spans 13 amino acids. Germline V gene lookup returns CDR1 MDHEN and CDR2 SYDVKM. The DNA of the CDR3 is TGTGCCAGCAGTCCACACTCTAACAACGAGCAGTTCTTC. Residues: CASSPHSNNEQFF.

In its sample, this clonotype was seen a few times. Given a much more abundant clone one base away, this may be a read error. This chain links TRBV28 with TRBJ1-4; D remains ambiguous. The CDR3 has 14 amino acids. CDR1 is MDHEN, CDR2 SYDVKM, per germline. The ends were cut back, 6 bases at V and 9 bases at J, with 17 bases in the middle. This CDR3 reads CASSRASGNKKLFF. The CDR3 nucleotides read TGTGCCAGCAGCCGGGCGTCCGGGAATAAAAAACTGTTTTTT.

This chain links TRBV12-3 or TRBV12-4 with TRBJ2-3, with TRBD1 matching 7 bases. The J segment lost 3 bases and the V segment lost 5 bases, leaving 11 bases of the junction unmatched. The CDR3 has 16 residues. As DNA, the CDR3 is TGTGCCAGCAGTCCTATAGGGGGCGCGATAACAGATACGCAGTATTTT. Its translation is CASSPIGGAITDTQYF.

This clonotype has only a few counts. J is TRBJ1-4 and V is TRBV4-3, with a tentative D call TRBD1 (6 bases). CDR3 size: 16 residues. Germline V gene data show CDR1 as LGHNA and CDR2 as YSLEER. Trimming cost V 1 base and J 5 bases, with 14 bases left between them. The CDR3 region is CASSQVAGQGNEKLFF. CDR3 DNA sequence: TGCGCCAGCAGCCAAGTCGCAGGGCAGGGGAATGAAAAACTGTTTTTT.

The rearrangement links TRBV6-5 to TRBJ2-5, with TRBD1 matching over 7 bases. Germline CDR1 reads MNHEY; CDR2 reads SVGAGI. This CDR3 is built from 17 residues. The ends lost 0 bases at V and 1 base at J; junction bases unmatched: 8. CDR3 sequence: CASSYSGEGAIQETQYF. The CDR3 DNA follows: TGTGCCAGCAGTTACTCCGGTGAGGGGGCAATCCAAGAGACCCAGTACTTC.

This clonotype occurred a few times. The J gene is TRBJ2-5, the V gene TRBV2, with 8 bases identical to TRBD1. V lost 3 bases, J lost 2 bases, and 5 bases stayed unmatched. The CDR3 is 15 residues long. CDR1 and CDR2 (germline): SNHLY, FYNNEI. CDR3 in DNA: TGTGCCAGCAGTGACGGCAACAGGGGGCAAGAGACCCAGTACTTC. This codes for CASSDGNRGQETQYF. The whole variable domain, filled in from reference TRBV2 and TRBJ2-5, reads EPEVTQTPSHQVTQMGQEVILRCVPISNHLYFYWYRQILGQKVEFLVSFYNNEISEKSEIFDDQFSVERPDGSNFTLKIRSTKLEDSAMYFCASSDGNRGQETQYFGPGTRLLVL.

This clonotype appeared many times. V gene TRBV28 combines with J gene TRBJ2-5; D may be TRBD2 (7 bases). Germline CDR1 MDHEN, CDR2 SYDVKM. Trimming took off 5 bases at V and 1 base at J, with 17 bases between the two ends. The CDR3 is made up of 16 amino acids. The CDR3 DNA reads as TGTGCCAGCAGTCTAGGGGGGGGAAAGGGCCAAGAGACCCAGTACTTC. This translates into CASSLGGGKGQETQYF.

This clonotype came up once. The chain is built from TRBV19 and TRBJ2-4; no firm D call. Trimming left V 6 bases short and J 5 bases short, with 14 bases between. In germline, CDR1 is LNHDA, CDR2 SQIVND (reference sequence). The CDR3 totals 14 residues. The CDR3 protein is CASSPYDGQNIQYF. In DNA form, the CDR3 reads TGTGCCAGTAGCCCCTATGACGGCCAAAACATTCAGTACTTC.

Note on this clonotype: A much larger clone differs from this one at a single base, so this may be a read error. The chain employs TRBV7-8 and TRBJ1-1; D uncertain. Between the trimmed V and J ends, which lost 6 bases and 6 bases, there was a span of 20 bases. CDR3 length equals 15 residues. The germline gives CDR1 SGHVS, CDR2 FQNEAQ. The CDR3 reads CASRFRGRGNAEAFF. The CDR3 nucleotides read TGTGCCAGCAGATTTCGAGGTCGGGGTAACGCTGAAGCTTTCTTT.

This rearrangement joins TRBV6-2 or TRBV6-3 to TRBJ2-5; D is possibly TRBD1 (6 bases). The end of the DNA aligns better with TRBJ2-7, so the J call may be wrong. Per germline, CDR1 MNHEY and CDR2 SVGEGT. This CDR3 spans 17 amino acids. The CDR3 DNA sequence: TGTGCCAGCAGTGATCCCGGACAGCCTCGACCGTCCTACGAGCAGTACTTC. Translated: CASSDPGQPRPSYEQYF.

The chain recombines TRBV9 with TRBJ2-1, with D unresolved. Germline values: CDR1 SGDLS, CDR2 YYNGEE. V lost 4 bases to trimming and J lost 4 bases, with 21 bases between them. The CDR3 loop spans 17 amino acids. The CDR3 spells CASSKRSAAQKYNEQFF. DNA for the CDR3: TGTGCCAGCAGCAAGAGAAGTGCGGCCCAAAAATACAATGAGCAGTTCTTC.

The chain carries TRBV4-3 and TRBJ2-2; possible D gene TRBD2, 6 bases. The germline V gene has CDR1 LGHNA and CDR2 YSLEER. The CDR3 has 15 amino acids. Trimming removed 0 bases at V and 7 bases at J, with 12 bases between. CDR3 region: CASSQDVLAVGELFF. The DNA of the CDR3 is TGCGCCAGCAGCCAAGACGTTTTAGCGGTCGGGGAGCTGTTTTTT.

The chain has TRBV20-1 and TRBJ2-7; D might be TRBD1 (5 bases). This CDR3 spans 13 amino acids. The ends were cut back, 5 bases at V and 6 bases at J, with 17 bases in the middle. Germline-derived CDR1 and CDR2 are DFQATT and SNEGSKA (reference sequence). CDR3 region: CSASQGFLGEQYF. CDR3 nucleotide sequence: TGCAGTGCTTCGCAGGGTTTTTTGGGCGAGCAGTACTTC.

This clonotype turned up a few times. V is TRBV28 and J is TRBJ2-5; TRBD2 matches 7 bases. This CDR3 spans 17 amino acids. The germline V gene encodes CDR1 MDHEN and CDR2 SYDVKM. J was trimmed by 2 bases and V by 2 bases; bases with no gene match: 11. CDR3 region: CASSLGGSARKQETQYF. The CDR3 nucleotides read TGTGCCAGCAGTTTAGGCGGGAGCGCACGGAAGCAAGAGACCCAGTACTTC.

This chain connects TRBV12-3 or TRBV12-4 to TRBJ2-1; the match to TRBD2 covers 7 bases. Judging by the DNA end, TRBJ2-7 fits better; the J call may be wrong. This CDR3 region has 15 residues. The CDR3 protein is CASSLAASGEYEQYF. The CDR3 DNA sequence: TGTGCCAGCAGTTTAGCGGCAAGCGGGGAATACGAGCAGTACTTC.

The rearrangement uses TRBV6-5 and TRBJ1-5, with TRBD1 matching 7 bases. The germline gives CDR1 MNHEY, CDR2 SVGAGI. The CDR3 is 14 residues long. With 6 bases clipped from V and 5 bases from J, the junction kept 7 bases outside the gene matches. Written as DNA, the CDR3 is TGTGCCAGCAGGACGACAGGGCGCGATCAGCCCCAGCATTTT. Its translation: CASRTTGRDQPQHF.

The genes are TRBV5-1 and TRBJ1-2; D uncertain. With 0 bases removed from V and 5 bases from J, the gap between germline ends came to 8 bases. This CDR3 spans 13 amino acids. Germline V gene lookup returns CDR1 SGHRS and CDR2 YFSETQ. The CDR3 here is CASSLEAGYGYTF. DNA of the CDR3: TGCGCCAGCAGCTTGGAGGCGGGGTATGGCTACACCTTC.